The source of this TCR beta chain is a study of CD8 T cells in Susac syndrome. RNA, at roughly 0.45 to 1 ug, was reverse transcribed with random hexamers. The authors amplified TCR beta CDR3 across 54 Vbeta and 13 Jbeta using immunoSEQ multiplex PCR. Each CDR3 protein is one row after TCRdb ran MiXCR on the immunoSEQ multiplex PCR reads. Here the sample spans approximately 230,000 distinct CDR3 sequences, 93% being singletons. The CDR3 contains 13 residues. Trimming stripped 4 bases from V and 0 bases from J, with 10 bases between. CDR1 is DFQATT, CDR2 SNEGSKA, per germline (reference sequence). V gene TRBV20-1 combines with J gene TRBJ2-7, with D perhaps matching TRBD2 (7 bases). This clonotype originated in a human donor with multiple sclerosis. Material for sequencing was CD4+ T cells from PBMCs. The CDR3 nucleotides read TGCAGTGCTATCGCGGGGGCCTCCTACGAGCAGTACTTC. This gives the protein CSAIAGASYEQYF.